Listed below are T cell receptor beta chains from one sample, sequenced in a study of T cell changes during pregnancy in multiple sclerosis. The assay was immunoSEQ multiplex PCR, and TCRdb's table has in-frame clones only and misses some. This sample has 90,000 to 120,000 clones, with roughly 90% found just once. This specimen consisted of peripheral blood, obtained after pregnancy. Receptors originate from a female donor with multiple sclerosis, enrolled in a pregnancy study. Each CDR3 is given with its conserved first and last residue.

v_call	j_call	cdr3_aa
TRBV27	TRBJ2-3	CASSLAGRTDTQYF
TRBV19	TRBJ1-1	CASSIEVREAFF
TRBV30	TRBJ2-2	CAWSRQVYTGELFF
TRBV6-5	TRBJ2-1	CASSSGTSPYNEQFF
TRBV5-4	TRBJ1-2	CASTPGQGDGYTF
TRBV28	TRBJ1-3	CASRDRAGNTIYF
TRBV15	TRBJ2-5	CATSSHTDSQETQYF
TRBV2	TRBJ2-3	CASSEVTSGLDTQYF
TRBV2	TRBJ1-6	CASTRINSPLHF
TRBV10-3	TRBJ1-1	CAISQDRGEAFF